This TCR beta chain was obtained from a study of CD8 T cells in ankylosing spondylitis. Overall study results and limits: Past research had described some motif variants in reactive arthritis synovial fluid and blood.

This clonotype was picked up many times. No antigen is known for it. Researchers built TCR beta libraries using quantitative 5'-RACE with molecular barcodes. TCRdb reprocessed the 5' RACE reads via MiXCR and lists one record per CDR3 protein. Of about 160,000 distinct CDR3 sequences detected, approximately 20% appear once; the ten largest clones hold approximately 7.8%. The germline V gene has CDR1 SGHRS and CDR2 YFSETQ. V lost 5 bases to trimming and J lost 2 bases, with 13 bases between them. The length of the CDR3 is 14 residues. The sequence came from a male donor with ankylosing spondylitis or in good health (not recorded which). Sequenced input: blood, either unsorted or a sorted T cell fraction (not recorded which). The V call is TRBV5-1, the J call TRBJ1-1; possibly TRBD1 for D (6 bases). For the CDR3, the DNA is TGCGCCAGCAGACGGGGGGCGGACAACACTGAAGCTTTCTTT. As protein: CASRRGADNTEAFF.